This entry is about one T cell receptor beta chain. Mismatch with germline at one junction end may stem from a read error. Some clones are missing from TCRdb's copy, which holds only in-frame ones; the method was immunoSEQ multiplex PCR. Here the sample spans around 250,000 clones, 85% to 90% being singletons. Which cohort a participant joined came from the clinical history participants gave. Among Cohort 3 donors, those recovered had two negative PCRs, clearance, or symptom resolution. The data derive from a study of blood T cell repertoires in COVID-19. The CDR3 is 14 amino acids. Per germline, CDR1 KGHDR and CDR2 SFDVKD.

The source is a man aged 18 to 29 who had recovered from COVID-19. Sequences were obtained from PBMCs or T cells enriched from blood (not recorded which). The J gene is TRBJ2-2, the V gene TRBV24-1, with a possible D match to TRBD1 (6 bases). CDR3 sequence reads: CATKNTGNAGELFF. The CDR3, as DNA: TGTGCCACAAAAAATACAGGGAACGCCGGGGAGCTGTTTTTT.